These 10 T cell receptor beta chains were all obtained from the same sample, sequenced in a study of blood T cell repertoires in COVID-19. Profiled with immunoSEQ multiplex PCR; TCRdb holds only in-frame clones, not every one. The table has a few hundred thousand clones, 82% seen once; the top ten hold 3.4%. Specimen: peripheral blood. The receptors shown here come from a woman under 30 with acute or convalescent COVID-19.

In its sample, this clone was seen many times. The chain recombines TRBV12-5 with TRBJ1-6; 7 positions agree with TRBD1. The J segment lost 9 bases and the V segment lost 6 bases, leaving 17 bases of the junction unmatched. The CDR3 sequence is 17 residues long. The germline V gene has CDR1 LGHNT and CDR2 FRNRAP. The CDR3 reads CASGRGLTGLSTSPLHF. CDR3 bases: TGTGCTAGTGGCCGCGGGCTGACAGGGCTTTCCACTTCACCCCTCCACTTT.

The CDR3 protein is CSVDPGQGSYNEQFF. The CDR3 nucleotides are TGCAGCGTTGATCCCGGACAGGGGTCTTACAATGAGCAGTTCTTC. The chain carries TRBV29-1 and TRBJ2-1, with TRBD1 matching over 9 bases. J lost 4 bases, V lost 3 bases, and 7 bases had no gene match. The CDR3 length is 15 residues. Germline V gene sequence: CDR1 SQVTM, CDR2 ANQGSEA.

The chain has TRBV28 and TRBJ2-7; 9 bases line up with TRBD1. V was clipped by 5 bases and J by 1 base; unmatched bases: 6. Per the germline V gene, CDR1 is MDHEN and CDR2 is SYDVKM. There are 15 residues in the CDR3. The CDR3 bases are TGTGCCAGCAGTCGAGCCGGGACAGGGTCCTACGAGCAGTACTTC. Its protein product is CASSRAGTGSYEQYF.

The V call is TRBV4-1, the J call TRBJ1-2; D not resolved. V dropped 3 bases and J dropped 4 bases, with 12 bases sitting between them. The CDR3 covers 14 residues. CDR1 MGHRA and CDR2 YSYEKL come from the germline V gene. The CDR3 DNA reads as TGCGCCAGCAGCCAGGAACACCAGGTCTATGGCTACACCTTC. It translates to CASSQEHQVYGYTF.

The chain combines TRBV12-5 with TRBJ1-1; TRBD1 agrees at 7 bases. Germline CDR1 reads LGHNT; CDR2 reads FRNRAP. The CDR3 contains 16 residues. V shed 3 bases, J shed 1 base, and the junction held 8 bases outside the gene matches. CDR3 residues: CASGFSGGDRNTEAFF. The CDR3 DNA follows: TGTGCTAGTGGTTTCTCCGGGGGGGACAGGAACACTGAAGCTTTCTTT.

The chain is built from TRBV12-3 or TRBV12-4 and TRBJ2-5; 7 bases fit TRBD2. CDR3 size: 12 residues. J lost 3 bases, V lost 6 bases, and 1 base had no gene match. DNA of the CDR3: TGTGCCAGCAGGGGGGGGGAAGAGACCCAGTACTTC. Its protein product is CASRGGEETQYF.

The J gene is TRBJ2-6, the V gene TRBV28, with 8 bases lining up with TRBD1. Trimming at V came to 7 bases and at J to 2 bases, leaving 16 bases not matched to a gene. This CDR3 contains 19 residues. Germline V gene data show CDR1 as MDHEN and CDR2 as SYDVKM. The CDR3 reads CASNPWTGPFRTGANVLTF. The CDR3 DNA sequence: TGTGCCAGCAACCCATGGACAGGGCCTTTTCGAACTGGGGCCAACGTCCTGACTTTC. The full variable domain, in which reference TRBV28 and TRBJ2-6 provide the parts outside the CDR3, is DVKVTQSSRYLVKRTGEKVFLECVQDMDHENMFWYRQDPGLGLRLIYFSYDVKMKEKGDIPEGYSVSREKKERFSLILESASTNQTSMYLCASNPWTGPFRTGANVLTFGAGSRLTVL.

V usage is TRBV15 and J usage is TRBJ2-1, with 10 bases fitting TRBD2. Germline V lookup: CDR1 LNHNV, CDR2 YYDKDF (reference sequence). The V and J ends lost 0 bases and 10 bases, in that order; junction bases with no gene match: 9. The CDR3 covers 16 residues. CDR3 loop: CATSRDWASGSPEQFF. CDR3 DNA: TGTGCCACCAGCAGAGATTGGGCTAGCGGGAGCCCCGAGCAGTTCTTC.

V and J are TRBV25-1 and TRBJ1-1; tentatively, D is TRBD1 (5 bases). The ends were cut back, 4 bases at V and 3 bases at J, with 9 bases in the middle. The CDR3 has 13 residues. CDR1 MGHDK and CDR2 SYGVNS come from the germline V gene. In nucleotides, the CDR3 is TGTGCCAGCAGTGCAGGGTTGGACACTGAAGCTTTCTTT. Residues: CASSAGLDTEAFF.

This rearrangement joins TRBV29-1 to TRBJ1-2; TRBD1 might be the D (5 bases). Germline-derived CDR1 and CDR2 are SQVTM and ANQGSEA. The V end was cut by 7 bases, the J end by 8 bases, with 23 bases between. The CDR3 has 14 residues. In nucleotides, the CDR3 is TGCAGCGCGCTCACAGCCCAGGGCTTGTTCGGCTACACCTTC. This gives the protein CSALTAQGLFGYTF.